The 18 T cell receptor beta chains given below trace back to one sample, sequenced in a study of T cell changes during pregnancy in multiple sclerosis (dated by TCRdb to about 2019). Library prep was done by the immunoSEQ multiplex PCR assay. TCRdb obtained this table from immuneACCESS and retained in-frame rearrangements with V and J assigned. These tables miss some clones; where compared with another copy, unresolved V genes account for less than half of the shortfall, and the remainder is unexplained. This sample holds about 53,000 clones; about nine tenths were observed only once. The top ten hold under 0.65% of the sample. This material consisted of CD4+ T cells from peripheral blood mononuclear cells, taken in the third trimester of pregnancy. The receptors shown here come from a female donor with multiple sclerosis, enrolled in a pregnancy study.

The chain has TRBV4-1 and TRBJ2-7, with TRBD2 matching over 7 bases. The CDR3 spans 15 residues. The trim removed 3 bases at V and 6 bases at J, leaving 11 bases unmatched. From germline, CDR1 is MGHRA and CDR2 YSYEKL. The CDR3 loop reads CASSQGGRAQGEQYF. The CDR3 bases are TGCGCCAGCAGCCAGGGAGGGCGGGCCCAGGGCGAGCAGTACTTC.

V and J are TRBV7-2 and TRBJ1-2, with D possibly TRBD1 on 6 matching bases. The CDR3 is 15 amino acids. V was shortened by 5 bases and J by 6 bases, with 19 bases between the two germline ends. Germline V gene sequence: CDR1 SGHTA, CDR2 FQGNSA. CDR3 protein: CASSQRQAKEHGYTF. In DNA, the CDR3 is TGTGCCAGCAGCCAACGACAGGCTAAGGAACATGGCTACACCTTC.

The chain is built from TRBV14 and TRBJ2-2, with 9 bases matching TRBD2. CDR3 size: 20 residues. With V trimmed by 1 base and J by 0 bases, 12 bases remained unmatched. Germline loops: CDR1 SGHDN, CDR2 FVKESK. The CDR3 DNA reads as TGTGCCAGCAGCCAAGTACTCCAGCGGGGGGTCCCCGCGAACACCGGGGAGCTGTTTTTT. Its protein is CASSQVLQRGVPANTGELFF.

The CDR3 nucleotides are TGTGCCAGCAGGGCACAGGGACAAACCTATAATTCACCCCTCCACTTT. The encoded protein is CASRAQGQTYNSPLHF. The chain joins TRBV5-4 to TRBJ1-6, with a tentative D call TRBD1 (6 bases). Trimming removed 5 bases from V and 2 bases from J, with 14 bases in between. CDR3 length: 16 residues. CDR1 is SGHNT and CDR2 is YYREEE in the germline V gene (reference sequence).

CDR3 sequence: CASSFGIEAFF. CDR3 DNA: TGTGCCAGCAGCTTCGGGATCGAAGCTTTCTTT. The chain combines TRBV5-6 with TRBJ1-1; D unresolved. The CDR3 covers 11 residues. Trimming pared 2 bases from V and 8 bases from J, leaving 7 bases between. CDR1 and CDR2 (germline): SGHDT, YYEEEE. Drawing the rest from reference TRBV5-6 and TRBJ1-1, the complete variable domain is DAGVTQSPTHLIKTRGQQVTLRCSPKSGHDTVSWYQQALGQGPQFIFQYYEEEERQRGNFPDRFSGHQFPNYSSELNVNALLLGDSALYLCASSFGIEAFFGQGTRLTVV.

This clone was picked up a small number of times. This sequence joins TRBV7-9 and TRBJ1-5; no definite D call. The V end lost 3 bases, the J end lost 2 bases, and 8 bases lay between the germline ends. The CDR3 has 14 residues. Germline loops: CDR1 SEHNR, CDR2 FQNEAQ (reference sequence). The CDR3 nucleotides are TGTGCCAGCAGCTTTCCCGAGGGCAATCAGCCCCAGCATTTT. Its protein product is CASSFPEGNQPQHF. Full variable domain (rest looked up from reference TRBV7-9 and TRBJ1-5): DTGVSQNPRHKITKRGQNVTFRCDPISEHNRLYWYRQTLGQGPEFLTYFQNEAQLEKSRLLSDRFSAERPKGSFSTLEIQRTEQGDSAMYLCASSFPEGNQPQHFGDGTRLSIL.

This rearrangement joins TRBV19 to TRBJ1-5; TRBD1 agrees at 7 bases. J gave up 3 bases and V 3 bases, and 2 bases lay outside the gene matches. Germline V lookup: CDR1 LNHDA, CDR2 SQIVND (reference sequence). The CDR3 totals 14 residues. The CDR3 nucleotides read TGTGCCAGTAGTATGACAGGGAACAATCAGCCCCAGCATTTT. Residues: CASSMTGNNQPQHF. The whole variable domain, remainder taken from reference TRBV19 and TRBJ1-5, is DGGITQSPKYLFRKEGQNVTLSCEQNLNHDAMYWYRQDPGQGLRLIYYSQIVNDFQKGDIAEGYSVSREKKESFPLTVTSAQKNPTAFYLCASSMTGNNQPQHFGDGTRLSIL.

The rearrangement joins TRBV5-1 to TRBJ1-5; no reliable D call. Germline loops: CDR1 SGHRS, CDR2 YFSETQ. The length of the CDR3 is 13 residues. V was trimmed by 4 bases and J by 2 bases, leaving 7 bases between them. In nucleotides, the CDR3 is TGCGCCAGCAGCCCCGAGGGCAATCAGCCCCAGCATTTT. Translation gives CASSPEGNQPQHF.

The chain employs TRBV6-5 and TRBJ1-3, with D possibly TRBD1 on 5 matching bases. Germline V gives CDR1 MNHEY, CDR2 SVGAGI. This CDR3 comprises 16 residues. Trimming cost V 0 bases and J 3 bases, with 12 bases left between them. The CDR3 region has the DNA TGTGCCAGCAGTTACTCCGGGGCGGGGATTGGAAACACCATATATTTT. This gives the protein CASSYSGAGIGNTIYF.

The chain couples TRBV29-1 to TRBJ2-1; D is unclear. The V end lost 3 bases, the J end lost 0 bases, and 9 bases lay between the germline ends. The CDR3 length is 14 residues. Germline V gene data show CDR1 as SQVTM and CDR2 as ANQGSEA. DNA for the CDR3: TGCAGCGTTGAGGCGGCTAGCTCCTACAATGAGCAGTTCTTC. As protein: CSVEAASSYNEQFF.

V gene TRBV5-4 combines with J gene TRBJ2-5, with a possible D match to TRBD2 (6 bases). Germline CDR1 reads SGHNT; CDR2 reads YYREEE (reference sequence). CDR3 length equals 15 residues. Trimming took off 5 bases at V and 5 bases at J, with 19 bases between the two ends. CDR3 loop: CASSTYLASGETQYF. The DNA for the CDR3 is TGTGCCAGCAGTACCTACTTGGCGAGCGGGGAGACCCAGTACTTC.

In this sample, this clone turned up once. V usage is TRBV11-2 and J usage is TRBJ2-6, with D perhaps matching TRBD1 (6 bases). Deletions cut 5 bases from V and 2 bases from J, with 16 bases between. The CDR3 has 17 residues. CDR1 and CDR2 (germline): SGHAT, FQNNGV. The CDR3 bases are TGTGCCAGCAGCCCCTATTTGGGGGCAGCTGGGGCCAACGTCCTGACTTTC. Residues: CASSPYLGAAGANVLTF.

This clone turned up a few times. The CDR3 region is CASSSIGTRPYNEQFF. The CDR3 nucleotides read TGTGCCAGTAGTAGTATCGGGACTAGACCCTACAATGAGCAGTTCTTC. The chain joins TRBV19 to TRBJ2-1; 8 bases align to TRBD2. The germline V gene encodes CDR1 LNHDA and CDR2 SQIVND (reference sequence). Trimming at V came to 4 bases and at J to 2 bases, leaving 7 bases not matched to a gene. The length of the CDR3 is 16 residues.

This chain uses TRBV5-1 with TRBJ1-2; 7 nucleotides match TRBD1. V dropped 5 bases and J dropped 6; count of bases not matched to a gene: 7. The CDR3 is 13 amino acids. In germline, CDR1 is SGHRS, CDR2 YFSETQ. In DNA, the CDR3 is TGCGCCAGCAGACAGGACAGGTTAAATGGCTACACCTTC. Amino acids: CASRQDRLNGYTF.

The J gene is TRBJ2-7, the V gene TRBV19; 7 bases line up with TRBD1. Unmatched junction bases numbered 5, after V lost 5 bases and J lost 1 base. Germline V gene sequence: CDR1 LNHDA, CDR2 SQIVND (reference sequence). The CDR3 has 14 amino acids. The CDR3 reads CASSVRQGSYEQYF. DNA of the CDR3: TGTGCCAGTAGTGTCCGACAGGGATCCTACGAGCAGTACTTC.

The genes are TRBV6-1 and TRBJ2-3; 7 nucleotides line up with TRBD2. The CDR3 is made up of 14 amino acids. V lost 5 bases, J lost 1 base, and 3 bases stayed unmatched. Germline V gene lookup returns CDR1 MNHNS and CDR2 SASEGT. CDR3 loop: CASSLGGGTDTQYF. For the CDR3, the DNA is TGTGCCAGCAGTTTGGGGGGGGGCACAGATACGCAGTATTTT.

Here the CDR3 DNA reads TGCAGCGTTGAACGGGGGGGGGCTGGAGCCGATGGCTACACCTTC. Translated: CSVERGGAGADGYTF. The chain carries TRBV29-1 and TRBJ1-2, with TRBD1 as a possible D gene (6 bases). The CDR3 sequence is 15 residues long. V gave up 2 bases and J gave up 6 bases, with 19 bases separating them. Germline V gene sequence: CDR1 SQVTM, CDR2 ANQGSEA.

J is TRBJ2-7 and V is TRBV7-2, with D possibly being TRBD1 (5 bases). This CDR3 contains 15 residues. Germline CDR1 SGHTA, CDR2 FQGNSA. V shed 0 bases and J shed 1 base, with 10 bases lying between them. DNA of the CDR3: TGTGCCAGCAGCTTAGCGTGGGGCCCGTCCTACGAGCAGTACTTC. It translates to CASSLAWGPSYEQYF. The whole variable domain, remainder taken from reference TRBV7-2 and TRBJ2-7, is GAGVSQSPSNKVTEKGKDVELRCDPISGHTALYWYRQSLGQGLEFLIYFQGNSAPDKSGLPSDRFSAERTGGSVSTLTIQRTQQEDSAVYLCASSLAWGPSYEQYFGPGTRLTVT.